The 20 T cell receptor beta chains presented below share a single source sample, sequenced in a study of naive and memory T cell subsets. Study-level findings and limits: Possibly reflecting memory cells re-expressing CD45RA, a few larger clonotypes occurred in naive repertoires, especially CD8.

Antigens of these TCRs are unknown. Two oligonucleotides, mixed equimolar, formed the beta constant-region primer covering TRBC1 and TRBC2. The ligated cDNA underwent four PCR rounds using SP2 and nested alpha and beta constant-region primers. One entry per CDR3 protein results from TCRdb running MiXCR on the UMI-ligation and nested PCR reads. The sample includes about 150,000 distinct CDR3 sequences, 22% seen only once; the top ten take roughly 0.1%. Input material: naive CD4+ T cells from blood. The receptors shown here come from a human donor in good health.

This clonotype has more than one count but fewer than ten. The rearrangement uses TRBV24-1 and TRBJ2-1, with TRBD2 matching over 9 bases. V lost 6 bases, J lost 9 bases, and 8 bases stayed unmatched. Germline CDR1 reads KGHDR; CDR2 reads SFDVKD. This CDR3 comprises 14 residues. CDR3 DNA sequence: TGTGCCACCAGTTCTGCTAGCGGGATAGGTGAGCAGTTCTTC. Its protein product is CATSSASGIGEQFF.

V gene TRBV12-3 or TRBV12-4 combines with J gene TRBJ1-5; 8 nucleotides agree with TRBD1. The CDR3 is 15 residues long. The V segment lost 6 bases and the J segment 0 bases; nucleotides outside the gene matches: 4. The CDR3 DNA follows: TGTGCCAGCAGAAACGGACAGGGTAGCAATCAGCCCCAGCATTTT. Its translation: CASRNGQGSNQPQHF.

The genes are TRBV28 and TRBJ2-1; D is ambiguous. With 5 bases removed from V and 2 bases from J, the gap between germline ends came to 19 bases. The V gene's germline CDR1 is MDHEN and CDR2 SYDVKM. The CDR3 extends over 17 amino acids. In nucleotides, the CDR3 is TGTGCCAGCAGTCCGGGCCTTCAGATGAGGACCTACAATGAGCAGTTCTTC. Its translation is CASSPGLQMRTYNEQFF.

This clonotype was recorded a few times. This sequence joins TRBV20-1 and TRBJ2-7; a weak D match, TRBD1 (7 bases). This CDR3 spans 11 amino acids. Germline V gene sequence: CDR1 DFQATT, CDR2 SNEGSKA (reference sequence). V was clipped by 3 bases and J by 10 bases, with 13 bases between them. CDR3 sequence (DNA): TGCAGTGCTAGGAGGAGGGACAGCCAGTACTTC. As protein: CSARRRDSQYF.

This chain uses TRBV16 with TRBJ1-1; D is unresolved. The CDR3 is 14 residues long. Germline V gene lookup returns CDR1 KGHSY and CDR2 FQNENV. V was cut by 1 base and J by 1 base, with 7 bases left in between. CDR3 protein: CASSQYWENTEAFF. Written as DNA, the CDR3 is TGTGCCAGCAGCCAATATTGGGAGAACACTGAAGCTTTCTTT.

The chain joins TRBV20-1 to TRBJ2-1, with D unclear. This CDR3 spans 15 amino acids. V dropped 3 bases and J dropped 5 bases, with 17 bases sitting between them. Germline V gene sequence: CDR1 DFQATT, CDR2 SNEGSKA (reference sequence). The DNA of the CDR3 is TGCAGTGCTAGCGGTCTCGATCTGTCCCACAATGAGCAGTTCTTC. Translated: CSASGLDLSHNEQFF.

This clonotype showed up just a few times. The CDR3 sequence is CATRLVSTGELFF. In DNA, the CDR3 is TGTGCCACGCGACTAGTGTCCACCGGGGAGCTGTTTTTT. The chain employs TRBV15 and TRBJ2-2, with D maybe TRBD2 (6 bases). Trimming cost V 9 bases and J 4 bases, with 12 bases left between them. CDR3 length: 13 residues. Germline V CDR1 and CDR2: LNHNV, YYDKDF (reference sequence).

This chain uses TRBV2 with TRBJ2-2; D is perhaps TRBD1 or TRBD2 (6 bases each). The CDR3 loop spans 15 amino acids. Germline V gene lookup returns CDR1 SNHLY and CDR2 FYNNEI. The germline V and J ends were trimmed by 6 bases and 4 bases, with 15 bases remaining between them. The CDR3 coding sequence is TGTGCCAGCAGGATAAGCGGAGGGGGCACCGGGGAGCTGTTTTTT. Its translation: CASRISGGGTGELFF. The whole variable domain, remainder taken from reference TRBV2 and TRBJ2-2, is EPEVTQTPSHQVTQMGQEVILRCVPISNHLYFYWYRQILGQKVEFLVSFYNNEISEKSEIFDDQFSVERPDGSNFTLKIRSTKLEDSAMYFCASRISGGGTGELFFGEGSRLTVL.

This clonotype has a single count. This chain joins TRBV5-5 and TRBJ2-7; D might be TRBD1 or TRBD2, each matching 5 bases. Trimming took off 0 bases at V and 2 bases at J, with 9 bases between the two ends. The CDR3 covers 14 residues. CDR1 SGHKS and CDR2 YYEKEE come from the germline V gene (reference sequence). Written as DNA, the CDR3 is TGTGCCAGCAGCTTGGTTCGGGGACCCTACGAGCAGTACTTC. This codes for CASSLVRGPYEQYF.

The rearrangement links TRBV5-1 to TRBJ2-5, with D possibly TRBD1 on 6 matching bases. Germline V gene sequence: CDR1 SGHRS, CDR2 YFSETQ. The germline V and J ends were trimmed by 1 base and 4 bases, with 14 bases remaining between them. The CDR3 runs to 15 residues. CDR3 nucleotide sequence: TGCGCCAGCAGCTTGCCAAGGGGGACGGGAGAGACCCAGTACTTC. Translating gives CASSLPRGTGETQYF.

This clonotype was detected ten times or more. J is TRBJ2-3 and V is TRBV10-3; 8 nucleotides match TRBD2. Germline CDR1 ENHRY, CDR2 SYGVKD. V lost 9 bases to trimming and J lost 3 bases; unmatched junction nucleotides: 2. The CDR3 is made up of 12 amino acids. The CDR3 nucleotides are TGTGCCATTAGCGGGACGACAGATACGCAGTATTTT. Encoded protein: CAISGTTDTQYF.

J is TRBJ2-1 and V is TRBV5-4; 7 bases map to TRBD2. This CDR3 contains 15 residues. Germline V CDR1 and CDR2: SGHNT, YYREEE (reference sequence). V lost 4 bases to trimming and J lost 9 bases; unmatched junction nucleotides: 13. CDR3 DNA sequence: TGTGCCAGCAGCGGTGGGAGGGCAGTGGGTGGTGAGCAGTTCTTC. This codes for CASSGGRAVGGEQFF.

This clonotype was observed a few times. The V call is TRBV4-1, the J call TRBJ2-1; the match to TRBD2 covers 14 bases. J gave up 6 bases and V 0 bases, and 13 bases lay outside the gene matches. Germline-derived CDR1 and CDR2 are MGHRA and YSYEKL. The CDR3 extends over 20 amino acids. The CDR3 DNA follows: TGCGCCAGCAGCCAAGAAGGACACGGGACTAGCGGGAGCCTGGTCAATGAGCAGTTCTTC. Translated, it gives CASSQEGHGTSGSLVNEQFF.

The chain carries TRBV7-3 and TRBJ2-3; 8 bases match TRBD2. V shed 2 bases and J 5 bases; nucleotides not matched to a gene: 9. CDR3 length: 16 amino acids. The germline V gene has CDR1 SGHTA and CDR2 FQGTGA. CDR3 loop: CASSLRTSQVGDTQYF. The CDR3 DNA is TGTGCCAGCAGCTTACGGACTAGCCAAGTTGGAGATACGCAGTATTTT.

A few counts support this clonotype. The chain is built from TRBV6-5 and TRBJ2-7; D is possibly TRBD1 (5 bases). V was cut by 7 bases and J by 0 bases, with 16 bases left in between. Germline V gene sequence: CDR1 MNHEY, CDR2 SVGAGI. The CDR3 has 15 residues. CDR3 bases: TGTGCCAGCAAAGTCCAGGGTCCTATCTCCTACGAGCAGTACTTC. This gives the protein CASKVQGPISYEQYF.

Many counts were recorded for this clonotype. The V call is TRBV11-1, the J call TRBJ2-3; D uncertain. Trimming cost V 1 base and J 1 base, with 12 bases left between them. This CDR3 has 16 amino acids. Germline CDR1 and CDR2: SGHAT and FQDESV (reference sequence). CDR3 in amino acids: CASSLGALRRTDTQYF. The CDR3 DNA is TGTGCCAGCAGCTTAGGCGCCCTTCGGCGCACAGATACGCAGTATTTT.

There are a few counts of this clonotype. This chain uses TRBV20-1 with TRBJ2-3; maybe TRBD2 (6 bases). The CDR3 is made up of 15 amino acids. V lost 5 bases and J lost 4, with 19 bases in between. Germline V gene data show CDR1 as DFQATT and CDR2 as SNEGSKA (reference sequence). In nucleotides, the CDR3 is TGCAGTGCTGGGACGTGGGCAGGGAGGCCAGATACGCAGTATTTT. This codes for CSAGTWAGRPDTQYF.

This clonotype was counted ten times or more. The J gene is TRBJ2-1, the V gene TRBV19; D ambiguous. Trimming took off 3 bases at V and 6 bases at J, with 12 bases between the two ends. There are 14 residues in the CDR3. The V gene's germline CDR1 is LNHDA and CDR2 SQIVND (reference sequence). For the CDR3, the DNA is TGTGCCAGTAGTATCCCCTCCCCTCTCAATGAGCAGTTCTTC. Encoded protein: CASSIPSPLNEQFF. The full variable domain, its missing parts supplied by reference TRBV19 and TRBJ2-1, is DGGITQSPKYLFRKEGQNVTLSCEQNLNHDAMYWYRQDPGQGLRLIYYSQIVNDFQKGDIAEGYSVSREKKESFPLTVTSAQKNPTAFYLCASSIPSPLNEQFFGPGTRLTVL.

The chain is built from TRBV28 and TRBJ1-4; 7 bases agree with TRBD1. The CDR3 is 17 amino acids. Looked up from germline, CDR1 is MDHEN and CDR2 is SYDVKM. After removal of 7 bases from V and 0 bases from J, the junction contained 11 bases not matched to a gene. The CDR3 DNA follows: TGTGCCAGCACCAAACCGGGACAGACTTCAACTAATGAAAAACTGTTTTTT. Amino acid sequence: CASTKPGQTSTNEKLFF.

This clonotype was seen once. The V and J genes are TRBV12-3 or TRBV12-4 and TRBJ2-6; TRBD1 matches at 8 bases. The CDR3 is made up of 19 amino acids. V gave up 3 bases and J gave up 0 bases; unmatched junction bases: 10. The CDR3 protein is CASSLGTGLLSSGANVLTF. The DNA for the CDR3 is TGTGCCAGCAGTTTGGGGACAGGCCTCCTCTCCTCTGGGGCCAACGTCCTGACTTTC.